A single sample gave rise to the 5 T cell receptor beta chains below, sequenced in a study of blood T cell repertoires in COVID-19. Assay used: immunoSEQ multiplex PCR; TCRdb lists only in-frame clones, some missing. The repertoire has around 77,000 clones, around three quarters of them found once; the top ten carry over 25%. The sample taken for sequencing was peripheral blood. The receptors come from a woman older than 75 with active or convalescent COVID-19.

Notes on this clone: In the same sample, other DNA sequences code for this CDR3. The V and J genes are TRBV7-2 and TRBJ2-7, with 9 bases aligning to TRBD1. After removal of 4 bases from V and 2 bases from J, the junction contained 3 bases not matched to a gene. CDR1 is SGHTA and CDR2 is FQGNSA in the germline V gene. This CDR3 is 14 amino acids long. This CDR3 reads CASSSRQGAYEQYF. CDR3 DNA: TGTGCCAGCAGCTCCCGACAGGGGGCCTACGAGCAGTACTTC.

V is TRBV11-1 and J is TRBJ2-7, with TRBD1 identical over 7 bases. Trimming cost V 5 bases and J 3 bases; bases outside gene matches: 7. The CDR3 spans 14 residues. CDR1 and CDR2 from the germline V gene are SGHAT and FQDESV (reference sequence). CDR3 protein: CASSIRQGGYEQYF. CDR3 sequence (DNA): TGTGCCAGCAGCATAAGACAGGGCGGCTACGAGCAGTACTTC.

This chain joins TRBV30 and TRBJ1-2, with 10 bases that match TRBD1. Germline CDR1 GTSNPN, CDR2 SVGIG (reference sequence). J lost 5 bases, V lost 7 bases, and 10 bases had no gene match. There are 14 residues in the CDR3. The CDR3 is CALTGGPLAYGYTF. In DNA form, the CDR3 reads TGTGCCTTGACAGGGGGCCCCCTAGCATATGGCTACACCTTC.

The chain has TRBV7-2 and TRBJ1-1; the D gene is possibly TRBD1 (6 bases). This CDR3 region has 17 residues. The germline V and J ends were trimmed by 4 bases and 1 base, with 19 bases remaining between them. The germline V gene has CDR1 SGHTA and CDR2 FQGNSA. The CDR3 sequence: CASSSPLRRTANTEAFF. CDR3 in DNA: TGTGCCAGCAGCTCCCCCCTTAGAAGGACAGCGAACACTGAAGCTTTCTTT.

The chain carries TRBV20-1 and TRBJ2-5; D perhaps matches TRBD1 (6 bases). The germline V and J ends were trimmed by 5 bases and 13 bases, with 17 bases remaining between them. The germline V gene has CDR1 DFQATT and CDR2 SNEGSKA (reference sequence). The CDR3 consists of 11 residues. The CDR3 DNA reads TGCAGTGCTGCGACTCGGGACACCTCGTACTTC. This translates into CSAATRDTSYF.